This T cell receptor beta chain was captured by sequencing in a study of cytomegalovirus exposure and HLA in healthy donors. Findings and caveats of the study: A reported reduction in N-insertions relative to the approximately 670-donor mean was seen in an Asian-associated ancestry cluster in a later analysis. Previous analysis showed most TCR beta V segments were productive about 87% or about 30% of the time. In vitro testing confirmed a few CMV-associated chains as specific for CMV antigens. In a later analysis, TCR beta V- and J-gene trimming was associated with a missense DCLRE1C variant.

Concerning this clone itself: Its antigen is not known.

Amplification used 60 Vbeta primers and 13 Jbeta primers. Only in-frame clones appear in the TCRdb table, and some are missing; sequencing was by immunoSEQ multiplex PCR. Of roughly 100,000 clones in the sample, around four fifths were seen once. J lost 7 bases, V lost 5 bases, and 5 bases had no gene match. This CDR3 region has 13 residues. Per the germline V gene, CDR1 is SGHTA and CDR2 is FQGTGA. The chain combines TRBV7-3 with TRBJ2-1, with 7 bases matching TRBD1. This clonotype was obtained from a middle-aged man in good health and CMV-seronegative. The sample taken for sequencing was PBMCs. The CDR3 DNA reads as TGTGCCAGCAGCCCCACAGGGGAGAATGAGCAGTTCTTC. It encodes CASSPTGENEQFF.